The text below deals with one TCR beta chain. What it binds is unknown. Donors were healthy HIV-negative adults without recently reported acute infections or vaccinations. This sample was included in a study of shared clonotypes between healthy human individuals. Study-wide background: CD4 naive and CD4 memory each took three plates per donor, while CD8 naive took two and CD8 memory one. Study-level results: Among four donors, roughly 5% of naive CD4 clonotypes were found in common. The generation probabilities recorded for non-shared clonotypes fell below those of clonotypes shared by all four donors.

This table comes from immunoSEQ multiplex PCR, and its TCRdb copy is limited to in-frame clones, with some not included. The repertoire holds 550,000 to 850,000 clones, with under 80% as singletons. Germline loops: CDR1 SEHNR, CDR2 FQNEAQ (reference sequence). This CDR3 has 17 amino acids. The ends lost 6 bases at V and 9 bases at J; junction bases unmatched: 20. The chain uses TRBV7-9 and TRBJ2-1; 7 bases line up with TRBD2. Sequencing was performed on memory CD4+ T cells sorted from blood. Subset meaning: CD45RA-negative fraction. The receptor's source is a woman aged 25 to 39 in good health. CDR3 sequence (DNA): TGTGCCAGCAGGCCACCCGGGGCGGGAGACCCTGGCGGTGAGCAGTTCTTC. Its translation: CASRPPGAGDPGGEQFF.